The 26 T cell receptor beta chains given below trace back to one sample, sequenced in a study of T cells in Graves' hyperthyroidism and ophthalmopathy. Amplified TCR beta CDR3 regions derived from RNA transcripts. The HTBI primer set served for first-round RT-PCR of the TCR CDR3. TCRdb processed the multiplex PCR reads anew with MiXCR; each CDR3 protein has one entry. The sample contains a few hundred thousand distinct CDR3 sequences, about a sixth of which appear only once. Sequenced material: blood. These receptors were obtained from a woman aged 18-29 years with Graves' hyperthyroidism.

This clonotype was detected ten times or more. The V call is TRBV11-2, the J call TRBJ1-5; D gene uncertain. The CDR3 is 14 amino acids. Trimming left V 7 bases short and J 0 bases short, with 10 bases between. Germline CDR1 is SGHAT and CDR2 is FQNNGV. This chain's CDR3 is CASTRPVSNQPQHF. As DNA, the CDR3 is TGTGCCAGCACCCGCCCAGTTAGCAATCAGCCCCAGCATTTT.

The gene calls are TRBV5-1 and TRBJ2-3; D may be TRBD2 (6 bases). The germline V gene encodes CDR1 SGHRS and CDR2 YFSETQ. V shed 6 bases and J shed 2 bases, with 19 bases lying between them. The length of the CDR3 is 16 residues. The CDR3 sequence is CASMYSPSVNTDTQYF. The CDR3 region has the DNA TGCGCCAGCATGTATAGCCCTAGCGTAAACACAGATACGCAGTATTTT. Drawing the rest from reference TRBV5-1 and TRBJ2-3, the complete variable domain is KAGVTQTPRYLIKTRGQQVTLSCSPISGHRSVSWYQQTPGQGLQFLFEYFSETQRNKGNFPGRFSGRQFSNSRSEMNVSTLELGDSALYLCASMYSPSVNTDTQYFGPGTRLTVL.

The table lists this clonotype with a few counts. The rearrangement links TRBV4-2 to TRBJ1-2, with a tentative D call TRBD1 (5 bases). V lost 5 bases, J lost 6 bases, and 19 bases lay in between. The CDR3 loop spans 15 amino acids. Germline CDR1 is LGHNA and CDR2 is YNFKEQ. The CDR3 is CASSTRVIGTDGYTF. The CDR3 coding sequence is TGTGCCAGCAGCACCCGGGTTATAGGGACGGATGGCTACACCTTC.

This clonotype showed up many times. V usage is TRBV12-3 or TRBV12-4 and J usage is TRBJ2-1; D may be TRBD1 or TRBD2 (5 bases each). The ends were cut back, 4 bases at V and 7 bases at J, with 20 bases in the middle. The CDR3 has 16 residues. CDR3 region: CASSSGTPGGMNEQFF. The CDR3 nucleotides are TGTGCCAGCAGTTCCGGGACCCCCGGAGGAATGAATGAGCAGTTCTTC.

This clonotype was recorded many times. The chain has TRBV20-1 and TRBJ1-6; TRBD1 aligns across 9 bases. The V gene's germline CDR1 is DFQATT and CDR2 SNEGSKA (reference sequence). The J segment lost 8 bases and the V segment lost 0 bases, leaving 8 bases of the junction unmatched. The CDR3 runs to 16 residues. In nucleotides, the CDR3 is TGCAGTGCTAGAGATCGGGTGACAGGGGGTCATTCACCCCTCCACTTT. As protein: CSARDRVTGGHSPLHF.

In this sample, this clonotype turned up many times. The chain carries TRBV3-1 and TRBJ1-5; D perhaps matches TRBD1 (6 bases). Germline CDR1 and CDR2: LGHDT and YNNKEL (reference sequence). V lost 2 bases to trimming and J lost 1 base, with 18 bases between them. The CDR3 is made up of 18 amino acids. CDR3 in DNA: TGTGCCAGCAGCCAAACACCGGGGGCGGTCACAAGCAATCAGCCCCAGCATTTT. Protein: CASSQTPGAVTSNQPQHF.

The chain employs TRBV28 and TRBJ1-5, with a tentative D call TRBD1 (6 bases). This CDR3 spans 14 amino acids. The V end lost 7 bases, the J end lost 3 bases, and 13 bases lay between the germline ends. Per the germline V gene, CDR1 is MDHEN and CDR2 is SYDVKM. The CDR3 nucleotides are TGTGCCAGCACCAACGGACAGACCAATCAGCCCCAGCATTTT. This codes for CASTNGQTNQPQHF.

This clonotype was detected ten times or more. The chain combines TRBV10-3 with TRBJ2-5, with TRBD2 identical over 7 bases. Germline CDR1 ENHRY, CDR2 SYGVKD. Unmatched junction bases numbered 6, after V lost 6 bases and J lost 5 bases. CDR3 size: 13 residues. The CDR3 sequence is CAIRSGDRETQYF. In DNA, the CDR3 is TGTGCCATCAGGAGCGGGGATCGGGAGACCCAGTACTTC.

This clonotype was observed many times. The chain couples TRBV6-1 to TRBJ2-3; D is possibly TRBD1 or TRBD2 (5 bases each). The germline V gene encodes CDR1 MNHNS and CDR2 SASEGT. CDR3 length: 16 residues. V lost 5 bases to trimming and J lost 0 bases, with 15 bases between them. The chain's CDR3 is CASSPTGTASTDTQYF. As DNA, the CDR3 is TGTGCCAGCAGTCCCACCGGGACGGCCAGCACAGATACGCAGTATTTT.

This clonotype was observed many times. The chain combines TRBV12-3 or TRBV12-4 with TRBJ1-1, with D perhaps TRBD1 (5 bases). Trimming left V 3 bases short and J 6 bases short, with 11 bases between. This CDR3 comprises 13 residues. This chain's CDR3 is CASSLGPGAEAFF. The DNA for the CDR3 is TGTGCCAGCAGTTTGGGACCAGGAGCTGAAGCTTTCTTT.

The sample holds many counts of this clonotype. The chain combines TRBV5-1 with TRBJ2-7; TRBD1 or TRBD2 may be the D gene (5 bases each). The ends were cut back, 0 bases at V and 1 base at J, with 14 bases in the middle. The CDR3 has 16 residues. CDR1 is SGHRS and CDR2 is YFSETQ in the germline V gene. The CDR3 DNA follows: TGCGCCAGCAGCTTGGTTTACGGGACGGGGTCCTACGAGCAGTACTTC. It translates to CASSLVYGTGSYEQYF. The full variable domain, its missing parts supplied by reference TRBV5-1 and TRBJ2-7, is KAGVTQTPRYLIKTRGQQVTLSCSPISGHRSVSWYQQTPGQGLQFLFEYFSETQRNKGNFPGRFSGRQFSNSRSEMNVSTLELGDSALYLCASSLVYGTGSYEQYFGPGTRLTVT.

The chain links TRBV30 to TRBJ2-1; the D gene is possibly TRBD1 (5 bases). The germline gives CDR1 GTSNPN, CDR2 SVGIG (reference sequence). Deletions cut 5 bases from V and 7 bases from J, with 12 bases between. The CDR3 contains 12 residues. CDR3 sequence: CAWDSGPNEQFF. The DNA for the CDR3 is TGTGCCTGGGACAGTGGCCCGAATGAGCAGTTCTTC.

This sequence joins TRBV12-5 and TRBJ1-1; 10 positions match TRBD1. Germline-derived CDR1 and CDR2 are LGHNT and FRNRAP. CDR3 size: 15 residues. With V trimmed by 0 bases and J by 5 bases, 3 bases remained unmatched. The CDR3 DNA is TGTGCTAGTGGTTTGGTTCTGGGACAGGGGACTGAAGCTTTCTTT. It translates to CASGLVLGQGTEAFF.

This clonotype was seen at least ten times. The genes are TRBV10-3 and TRBJ2-5; TRBD2 is a possible D gene (6 bases). The CDR3 is made up of 16 amino acids. CDR1 is ENHRY and CDR2 is SYGVKD in the germline V gene. V was clipped by 4 bases and J by 2 bases, with 17 bases between them. Here the CDR3 DNA reads TGTGCCATCAGTGGGTCGAGGGGCGCGGGGCAAGAGACCCAGTACTTC. Translation: CAISGSRGAGQETQYF.

In this sample, this clonotype turned up many times. The V call is TRBV6-2 or TRBV6-3, the J call TRBJ1-2; 11 nucleotides align to TRBD1. V lost 4 bases, J lost 6 bases, and 1 base stayed unmatched. CDR1 is MNHEY, CDR2 SVGEGT, per germline. CDR3 length: 13 amino acids. The CDR3 loop is CASSSDRGHGYTF. The CDR3 DNA sequence: TGTGCCAGCAGTTCGGACAGGGGGCATGGCTACACCTTC.

This clonotype has only a few counts. The chain combines TRBV2 with TRBJ2-2, with D possibly TRBD1 on 5 matching bases. Germline V gene data show CDR1 as SNHLY and CDR2 as FYNNEI. V lost 6 bases, J lost 4 bases, and 9 bases lay in between. The CDR3 covers 13 residues. In DNA, the CDR3 is TGTGCCAGCAGGATAGGGGCCACCGGGGAGCTGTTTTTT. It encodes CASRIGATGELFF.

The chain links TRBV7-2 to TRBJ2-7; the match to TRBD2 covers 8 bases. The length of the CDR3 is 19 residues. Germline lookup yields CDR1 SGHTA and CDR2 FQGNSA. V was clipped by 0 bases and J by 5 bases; unmatched bases: 18. The CDR3 is CASSLAPPSFAGRVNEQYF. The CDR3 coding sequence is TGTGCCAGCAGCTTAGCTCCCCCATCTTTCGCCGGGAGGGTCAACGAGCAGTACTTC.

This clonotype came up many times. The chain links TRBV30 to TRBJ2-3; 11 bases are a match to TRBD2. Germline V CDR1 and CDR2: GTSNPN, SVGIG (reference sequence). The V segment lost 4 bases and the J segment 6 bases; nucleotides outside the gene matches: 24. This CDR3 is 20 amino acids long. The CDR3 DNA reads as TGTGCCTGGACTGGGGTACTCACCGGGACTAGCGGAGATCTGGGGGATACGCAGTATTTT. Translated: CAWTGVLTGTSGDLGDTQYF.

This chain connects TRBV7-6 to TRBJ1-3; D is possibly TRBD1 (6 bases). CDR1 SGHVS and CDR2 FNYEAQ come from the germline V gene. The CDR3 is 17 residues long. The ends were cut back, 1 base at V and 0 bases at J, with 13 bases in the middle. In DNA form, the CDR3 reads TGTGCCAGCAGCTTAGAAGGGGGGCCCGTCTCTGGAAACACCATATATTTT. Its translation: CASSLEGGPVSGNTIYF.

This clonotype occurred many times. The rearrangement joins TRBV6-5 to TRBJ2-1; D is undetermined. Germline V gene sequence: CDR1 MNHEY, CDR2 SVGAGI. This CDR3 has 17 amino acids. The V end was cut by 5 bases, the J end by 0 bases, with 17 bases between. This CDR3 reads CASSRVHSANSYNEQFF. As DNA, the CDR3 is TGTGCCAGCAGTCGAGTGCACAGTGCAAACTCCTACAATGAGCAGTTCTTC.

This clonotype was observed once. The V and J genes are TRBV7-9 and TRBJ2-7, with D possibly TRBD1 on 5 matching bases. With 2 bases removed from V and 6 bases from J, the gap between germline ends came to 11 bases. Germline values: CDR1 SEHNR, CDR2 FQNEAQ (reference sequence). CDR3 length: 13 amino acids. The CDR3 nucleotides are TGTGCCAGCAGCTTAAAACAGGCAGGCGAGCAGTACTTC. This gives the protein CASSLKQAGEQYF.

The chain is built from TRBV20-1 and TRBJ2-1, with TRBD2 matching over 11 bases. Germline V gene sequence: CDR1 DFQATT, CDR2 SNEGSKA (reference sequence). The length of the CDR3 is 16 residues. V trimming: 3 bases; J trimming: 3 bases; junction bases outside the gene matches: 7. CDR3 protein: CSASDELAGVYNEQFF. CDR3 nucleotide sequence: TGCAGTGCTAGCGATGAACTAGCGGGAGTCTACAATGAGCAGTTCTTC.

This chain joins TRBV12-3 or TRBV12-4 and TRBJ1-5; TRBD1 might be the D (6 bases). This CDR3 comprises 16 residues. V was pared by 5 bases and J by 0 bases, with 14 bases between. The chain's CDR3 is CASSRGGDYSNQPQHF. The CDR3 DNA sequence: TGTGCCAGCAGTCGAGGGGGAGACTATAGCAATCAGCCCCAGCATTTT.

In its sample, this clonotype was seen many times. The chain has TRBV6-1 and TRBJ2-7; TRBD1 matches 9 bases. Germline trimming cut 1 base from V and 1 base from J; bases unmatched to any gene: 8. The CDR3 totals 17 residues. CDR1 MNHNS and CDR2 SASEGT come from the germline V gene. The CDR3: CASSEEAPGTGSYEQYF. CDR3 nucleotides: TGTGCCAGCAGTGAAGAGGCCCCAGGGACAGGGTCCTACGAGCAGTACTTC.

In its sample, this clonotype was seen many times. V gene TRBV7-9 combines with J gene TRBJ2-7; no definite D call. Germline lookup yields CDR1 SEHNR and CDR2 FQNEAQ (reference sequence). This CDR3 has 12 amino acids. The V and J ends lost 5 bases and 4 bases respectively, with 9 bases between them. The CDR3, as DNA: TGTGCCAGCAGCCCCCAGCATTACGAGCAGTACTTC. Its translation: CASSPQHYEQYF.

Many counts were recorded for this clonotype. The chain carries TRBV5-6 and TRBJ1-3, with 8 bases matching TRBD1. Germline CDR1 SGHDT, CDR2 YYEEEE. The ends lost 4 bases at V and 2 bases at J; junction bases unmatched: 8. The CDR3 runs 16 residues. This chain's CDR3 is CASSVWTGRTGNTIYF. The CDR3 nucleotides read TGTGCCAGCAGCGTATGGACAGGGAGGACTGGAAACACCATATATTTT.